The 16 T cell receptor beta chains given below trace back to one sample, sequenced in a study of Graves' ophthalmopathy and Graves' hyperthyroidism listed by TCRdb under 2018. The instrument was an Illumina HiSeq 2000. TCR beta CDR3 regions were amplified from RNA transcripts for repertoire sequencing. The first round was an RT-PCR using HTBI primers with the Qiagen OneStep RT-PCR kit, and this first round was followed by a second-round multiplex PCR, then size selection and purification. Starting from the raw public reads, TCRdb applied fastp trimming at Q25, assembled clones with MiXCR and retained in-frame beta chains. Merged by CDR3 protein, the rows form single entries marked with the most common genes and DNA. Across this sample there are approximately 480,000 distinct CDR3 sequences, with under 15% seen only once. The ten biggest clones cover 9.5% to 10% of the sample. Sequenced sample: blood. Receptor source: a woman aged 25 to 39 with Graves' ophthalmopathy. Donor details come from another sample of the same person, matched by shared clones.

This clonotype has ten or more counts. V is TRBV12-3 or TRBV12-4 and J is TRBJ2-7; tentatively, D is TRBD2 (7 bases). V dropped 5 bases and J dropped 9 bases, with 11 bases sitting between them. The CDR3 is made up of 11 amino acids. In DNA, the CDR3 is TGTGCCAGCAGTGAAGGGGGGGGGCAGTACTTC. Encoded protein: CASSEGGGQYF.

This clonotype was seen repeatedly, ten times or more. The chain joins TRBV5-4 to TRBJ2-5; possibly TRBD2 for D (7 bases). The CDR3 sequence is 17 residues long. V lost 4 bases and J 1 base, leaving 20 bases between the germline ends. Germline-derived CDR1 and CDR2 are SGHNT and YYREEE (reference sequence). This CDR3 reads CASSKRGAGRVQETQYF. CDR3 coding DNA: TGTGCCAGCAGCAAACGGGGGGCAGGGAGGGTCCAAGAGACCCAGTACTTC.

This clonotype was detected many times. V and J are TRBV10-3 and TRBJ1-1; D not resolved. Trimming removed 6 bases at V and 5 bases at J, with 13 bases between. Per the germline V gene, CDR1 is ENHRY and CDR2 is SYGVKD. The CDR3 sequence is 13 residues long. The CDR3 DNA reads TGTGCCATCAGCGCTGGCCCGATGACTGAAGCTTTCTTT. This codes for CAISAGPMTEAFF.

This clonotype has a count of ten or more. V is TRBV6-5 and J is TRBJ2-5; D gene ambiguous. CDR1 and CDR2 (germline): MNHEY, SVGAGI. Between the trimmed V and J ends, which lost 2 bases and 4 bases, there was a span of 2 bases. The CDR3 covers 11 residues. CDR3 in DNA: TGTGCCAGCAGTTACCGAGAGACCCAGTACTTC. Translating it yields CASSYRETQYF.

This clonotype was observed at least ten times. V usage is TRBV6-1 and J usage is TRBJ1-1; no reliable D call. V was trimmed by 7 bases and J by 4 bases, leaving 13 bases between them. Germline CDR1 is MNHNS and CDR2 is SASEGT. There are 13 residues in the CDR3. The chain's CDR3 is CASNTNPGTEAFF. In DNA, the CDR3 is TGTGCCAGCAATACCAATCCGGGCACTGAAGCTTTCTTT.

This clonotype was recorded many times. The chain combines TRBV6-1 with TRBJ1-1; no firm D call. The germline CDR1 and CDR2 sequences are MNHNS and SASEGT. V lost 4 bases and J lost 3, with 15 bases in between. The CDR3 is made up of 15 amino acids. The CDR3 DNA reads TGTGCCAGCAGTGGTAGTGGCATGGCGGACACTGAAGCTTTCTTT. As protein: CASSGSGMADTEAFF.

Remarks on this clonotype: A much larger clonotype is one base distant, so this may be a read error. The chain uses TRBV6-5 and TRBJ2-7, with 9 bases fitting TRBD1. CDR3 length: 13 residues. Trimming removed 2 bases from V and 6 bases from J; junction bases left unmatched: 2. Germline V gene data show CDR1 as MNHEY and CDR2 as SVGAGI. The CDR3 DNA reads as TGTGCCAGCAGTTACGGGACAGGGACCGAGCAGTACTTC. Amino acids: CASSYGTGTEQYF.

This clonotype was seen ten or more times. The CDR3 sequence: CASSFYGAREQETQYF. The CDR3, as DNA: TGTGCCAGCAGTTTTTATGGGGCGCGGGAGCAAGAGACCCAGTACTTC. The gene calls are TRBV12-3 or TRBV12-4 and TRBJ2-5; 7 bases agree with TRBD2. The V and J ends lost 3 bases and 2 bases, in that order; junction bases with no gene match: 9. The CDR3 runs to 16 residues.

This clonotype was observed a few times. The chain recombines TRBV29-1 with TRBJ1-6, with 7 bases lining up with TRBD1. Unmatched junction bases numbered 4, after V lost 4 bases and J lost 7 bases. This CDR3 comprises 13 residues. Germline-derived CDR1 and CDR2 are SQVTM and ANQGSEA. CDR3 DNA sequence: TGCAGCGTTGTGACAGGGTCAAATTCACCCCTCCACTTT. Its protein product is CSVVTGSNSPLHF.

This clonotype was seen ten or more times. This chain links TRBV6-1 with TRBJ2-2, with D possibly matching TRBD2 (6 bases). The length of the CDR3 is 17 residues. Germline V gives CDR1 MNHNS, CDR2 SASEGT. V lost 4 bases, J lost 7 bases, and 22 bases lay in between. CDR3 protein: CASSGAARRGRYGELFF. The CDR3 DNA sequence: TGTGCCAGCAGTGGGGCCGCGAGGAGGGGTCGTTACGGGGAGCTGTTTTTT.

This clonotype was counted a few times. Here the CDR3 DNA reads TGTGCCATCAGTGAGTCTGGAGGTATGAACACTGAAGCTTTCTTT. This sequence encodes CAISESGGMNTEAFF. The V call is TRBV10-3, the J call TRBJ1-1; D is unclear. CDR3 length: 15 residues. Germline CDR1 and CDR2: ENHRY and SYGVKD. V shed 0 bases and J shed 0 bases, with 8 bases lying between them.

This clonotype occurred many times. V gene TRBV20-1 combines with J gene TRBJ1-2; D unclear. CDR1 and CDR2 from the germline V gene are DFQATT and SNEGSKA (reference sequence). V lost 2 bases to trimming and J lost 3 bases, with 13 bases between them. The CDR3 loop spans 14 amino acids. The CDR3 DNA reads TGCAGTGCTAGACCCGGGGTAGAGGACTATGGCTACACCTTC. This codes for CSARPGVEDYGYTF.

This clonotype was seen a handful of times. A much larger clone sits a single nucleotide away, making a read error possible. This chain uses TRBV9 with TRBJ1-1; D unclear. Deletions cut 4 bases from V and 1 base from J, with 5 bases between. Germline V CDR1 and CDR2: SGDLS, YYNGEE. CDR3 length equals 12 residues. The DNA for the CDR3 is TGTGCCAGCAGCAAAGAGAACACTGAAGCTTTCTTT. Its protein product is CASSKENTEAFF.

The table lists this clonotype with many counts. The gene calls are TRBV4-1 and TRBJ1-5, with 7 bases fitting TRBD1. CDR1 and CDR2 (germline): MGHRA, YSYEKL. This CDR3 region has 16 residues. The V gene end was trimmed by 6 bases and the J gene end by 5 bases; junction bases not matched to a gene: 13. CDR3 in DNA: TGCGCCAGCAGTTATCAGACAGGGAGGGGGGATCAGCCCCAGCATTTT. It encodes CASSYQTGRGDQPQHF.

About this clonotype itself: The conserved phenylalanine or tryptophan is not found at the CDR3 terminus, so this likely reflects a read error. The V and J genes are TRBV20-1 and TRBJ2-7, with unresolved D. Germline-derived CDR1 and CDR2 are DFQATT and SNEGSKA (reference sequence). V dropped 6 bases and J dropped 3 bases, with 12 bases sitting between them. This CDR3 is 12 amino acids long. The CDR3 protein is CSASEPFYEQYY. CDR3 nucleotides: TGCAGTGCGAGTGAACCGTTCTACGAGCAGTACTAC.

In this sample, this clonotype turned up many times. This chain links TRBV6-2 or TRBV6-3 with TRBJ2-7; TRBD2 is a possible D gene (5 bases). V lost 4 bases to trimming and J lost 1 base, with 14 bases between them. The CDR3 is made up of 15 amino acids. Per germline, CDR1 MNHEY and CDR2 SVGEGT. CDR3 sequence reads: CASSSGKLVSYEQYF. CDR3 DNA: TGTGCCAGCAGTTCGGGGAAGCTAGTTTCCTACGAGCAGTACTTC.